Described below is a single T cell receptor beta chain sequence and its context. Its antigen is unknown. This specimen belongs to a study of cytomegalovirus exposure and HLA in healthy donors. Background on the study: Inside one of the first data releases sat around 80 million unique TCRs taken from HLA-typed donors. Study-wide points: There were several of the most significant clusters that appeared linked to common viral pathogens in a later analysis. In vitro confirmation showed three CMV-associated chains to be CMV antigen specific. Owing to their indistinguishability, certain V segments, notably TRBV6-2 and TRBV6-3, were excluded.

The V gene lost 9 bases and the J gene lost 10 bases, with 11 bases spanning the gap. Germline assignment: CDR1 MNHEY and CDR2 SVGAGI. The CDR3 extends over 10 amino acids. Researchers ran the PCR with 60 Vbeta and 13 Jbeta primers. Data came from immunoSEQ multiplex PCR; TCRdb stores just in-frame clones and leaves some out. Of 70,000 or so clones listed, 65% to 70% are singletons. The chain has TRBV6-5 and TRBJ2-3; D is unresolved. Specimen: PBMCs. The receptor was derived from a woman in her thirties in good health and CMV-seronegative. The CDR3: CARLSGAQYF. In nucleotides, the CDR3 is TGTGCCAGGCTAAGTGGTGCGCAGTATTTT.